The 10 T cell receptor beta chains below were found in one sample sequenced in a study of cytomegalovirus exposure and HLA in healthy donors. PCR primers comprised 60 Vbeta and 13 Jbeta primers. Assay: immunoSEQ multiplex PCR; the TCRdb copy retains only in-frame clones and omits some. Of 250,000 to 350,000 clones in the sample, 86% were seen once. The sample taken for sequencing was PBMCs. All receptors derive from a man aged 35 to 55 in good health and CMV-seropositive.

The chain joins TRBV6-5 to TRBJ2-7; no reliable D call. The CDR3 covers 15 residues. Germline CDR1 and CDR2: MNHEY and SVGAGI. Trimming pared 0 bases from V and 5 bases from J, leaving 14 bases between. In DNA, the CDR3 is TGTGCCAGCAGTTACTCGAGGCGGTATATCGACGAGCAGTACTTC. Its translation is CASSYSRRYIDEQYF.

The CDR3 bases are TGTGCCAGCAGTGAATATTTAGGACAGGGCGGAGATACGCAGTATTTT. As protein: CASSEYLGQGGDTQYF. The chain employs TRBV25-1 and TRBJ2-3, with 8 positions matching TRBD1. The CDR3 totals 16 residues. V shed 0 bases, J shed 5 bases, and the junction held 7 bases outside the gene matches. Germline-derived CDR1 and CDR2 are MGHDK and SYGVNS. Drawing the rest from reference TRBV25-1 and TRBJ2-3, the complete variable domain is EADIYQTPRYLVIGTGKKITLECSQTMGHDKMYWYQQDPGMELHLIHYSYGVNSTEKGDLSSESTVSRIRTEHFPLTLESARPSHTSQYLCASSEYLGQGGDTQYFGPGTRLTVL.

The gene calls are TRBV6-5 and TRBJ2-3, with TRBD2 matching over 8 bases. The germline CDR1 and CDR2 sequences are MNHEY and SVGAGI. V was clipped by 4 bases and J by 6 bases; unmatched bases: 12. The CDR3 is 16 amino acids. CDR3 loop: CASSSLSGGRGDTQYF. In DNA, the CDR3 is TGTGCCAGCAGTTCCCTCTCGGGGGGGAGGGGGGATACGCAGTATTTT.

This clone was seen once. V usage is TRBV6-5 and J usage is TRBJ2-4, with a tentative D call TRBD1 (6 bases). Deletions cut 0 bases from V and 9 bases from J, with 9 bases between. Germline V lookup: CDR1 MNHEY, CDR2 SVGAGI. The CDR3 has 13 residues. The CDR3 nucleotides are TGTGCCAGCAGTTACTCGAGAGGGGGCATTCAGTACTTC. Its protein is CASSYSRGGIQYF.

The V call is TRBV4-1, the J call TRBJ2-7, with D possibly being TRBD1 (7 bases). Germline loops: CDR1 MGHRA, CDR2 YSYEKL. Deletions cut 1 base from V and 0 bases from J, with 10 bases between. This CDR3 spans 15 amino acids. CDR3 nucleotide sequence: TGCGCCAGCAGCCAAGGACAGGGAGGCTCCTACGAGCAGTACTTC. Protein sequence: CASSQGQGGSYEQYF.

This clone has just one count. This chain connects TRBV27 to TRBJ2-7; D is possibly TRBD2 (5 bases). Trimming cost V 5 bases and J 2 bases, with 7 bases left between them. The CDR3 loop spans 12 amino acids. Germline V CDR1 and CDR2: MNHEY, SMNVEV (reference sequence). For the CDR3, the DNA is TGTGCCAGCAGTCCCGGGGCCTACGAGCAGTACTTC. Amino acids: CASSPGAYEQYF.

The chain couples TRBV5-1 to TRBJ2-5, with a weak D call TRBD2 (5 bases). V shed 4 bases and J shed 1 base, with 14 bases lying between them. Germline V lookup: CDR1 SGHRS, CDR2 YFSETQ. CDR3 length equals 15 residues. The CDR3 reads CASSQARASQETQYF. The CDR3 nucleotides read TGCGCCAGCAGCCAGGCGCGGGCGTCCCAAGAGACCCAGTACTTC.

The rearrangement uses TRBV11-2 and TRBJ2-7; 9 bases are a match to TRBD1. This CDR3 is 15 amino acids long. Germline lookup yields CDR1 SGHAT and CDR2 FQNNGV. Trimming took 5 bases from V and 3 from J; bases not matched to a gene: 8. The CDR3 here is CASSLGTGRLYEQYF. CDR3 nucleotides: TGTGCCAGCAGCCTTGGGACAGGGCGGCTCTACGAGCAGTACTTC.

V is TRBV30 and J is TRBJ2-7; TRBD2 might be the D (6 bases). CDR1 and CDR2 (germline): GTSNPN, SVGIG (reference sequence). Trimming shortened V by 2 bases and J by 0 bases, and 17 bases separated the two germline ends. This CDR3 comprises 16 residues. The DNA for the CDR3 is TGTGCCTGGAGTTCCGAATGGGGGAGGAACTCCTACGAGCAGTACTTC. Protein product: CAWSSEWGRNSYEQYF.

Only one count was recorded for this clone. CDR3 region: CASSSAQGAGTEAQYF. The CDR3 nucleotides are TGTGCCAGCAGCTCCGCGCAGGGGGCGGGGACAGAAGCACAGTACTTC. The chain couples TRBV5-4 to TRBJ2-5; 8 bases align to TRBD1. Germline CDR1 is SGHNT and CDR2 is YYREEE (reference sequence). This CDR3 region has 16 residues. V was clipped by 3 bases and J by 11 bases; unmatched bases: 18.